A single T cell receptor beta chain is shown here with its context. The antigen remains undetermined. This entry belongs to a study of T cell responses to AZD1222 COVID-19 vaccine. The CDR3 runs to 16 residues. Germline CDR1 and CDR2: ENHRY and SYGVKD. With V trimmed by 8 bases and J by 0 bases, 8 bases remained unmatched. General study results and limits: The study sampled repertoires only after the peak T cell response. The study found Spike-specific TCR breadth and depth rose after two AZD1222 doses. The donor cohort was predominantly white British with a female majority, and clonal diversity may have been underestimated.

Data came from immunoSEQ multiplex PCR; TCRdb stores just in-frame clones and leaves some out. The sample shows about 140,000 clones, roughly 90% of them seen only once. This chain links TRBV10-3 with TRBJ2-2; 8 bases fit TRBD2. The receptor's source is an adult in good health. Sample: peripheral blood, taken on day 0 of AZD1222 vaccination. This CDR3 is CAIGDPGLANTGELFF. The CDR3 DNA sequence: TGTGCCATCGGGGACCCGGGACTAGCGAACACCGGGGAGCTGTTTTTT.